What follows are 7 T cell receptor beta chains derived from one specimen sequenced in a study of blood T cell repertoires in COVID-19. Repertoires were generated with immunoSEQ multiplex PCR, while TCRdb's copy carries only in-frame clones and drops some. The profile shows tens of thousands of clones, roughly 88% of them singletons. The source material was peripheral blood. Source of these receptors: an older woman with acute or convalescent COVID-19.

This chain links TRBV7-9 with TRBJ2-7; 7 bases agree with TRBD1. The germline V gene encodes CDR1 SEHNR and CDR2 FQNEAQ (reference sequence). The CDR3 totals 13 residues. The CDR3 loop reads CAKAGQDVDEQYF. The CDR3 bases are TGTGCAAAAGCTGGACAGGACGTCGACGAGCAGTACTTC.

This clone came up once. V usage is TRBV27 and J usage is TRBJ2-5, with 10 positions matching TRBD2. The V segment lost 3 bases and the J segment 5 bases; nucleotides outside the gene matches: 15. There are 18 residues in the CDR3. Germline V gene sequence: CDR1 MNHEY, CDR2 SMNVEV (reference sequence). CDR3 bases: TGTGCCAGCAGTTTCGCGCGGACTAGCGGAGCCGAGGGGGAGACCCAGTACTTC. This sequence encodes CASSFARTSGAEGETQYF.

A single count supports this clone. The rearrangement links TRBV3-1 (or the pseudogene TRBV3-2) to TRBJ1-1, with TRBD1 as a possible D gene (5 bases). Trimming removed 4 bases from V and 5 bases from J, with 11 bases in between. Germline CDR1 LGHDT, CDR2 YNNKEL (reference sequence). The CDR3 loop spans 13 amino acids. The CDR3 sequence: CASSPSGVTEAFF. CDR3 nucleotides: TGTGCCAGCAGCCCCTCGGGGGTGACTGAAGCTTTCTTT.

The chain has TRBV19 and TRBJ1-6; 8 nucleotides match TRBD1. Germline CDR1 reads LNHDA; CDR2 reads SQIVND (reference sequence). CDR3 length: 13 residues. V lost 6 bases, J lost 9 bases, and 4 bases stayed unmatched. The CDR3 DNA sequence: TGTGCCAGTAGCGGGACAGGACCTTCACCCCTCCACTTT. It translates to CASSGTGPSPLHF.

The rearrangement joins TRBV11-3 to TRBJ2-5, with D tentatively TRBD2 (6 bases). The V and J ends lost 5 bases and 0 bases respectively, with 13 bases between them. Germline V gene data show CDR1 as SGHNT and CDR2 as YENEEA. This CDR3 comprises 15 residues. The CDR3 loop is CASSLDGTHQETQYF. The CDR3 nucleotides are TGTGCCAGCAGCCTCGACGGGACTCACCAAGAGACCCAGTACTTC.

The gene calls are TRBV7-8 and TRBJ1-4; D unclear. Trimming took 1 base from V and 4 from J, leaving 10 bases between them. Per germline, CDR1 SGHVS and CDR2 FQNEAQ. The CDR3 has 15 residues. The CDR3 region is CASSLGAVSNEKLFF. In nucleotides, the CDR3 is TGTGCCAGCAGCTTAGGTGCGGTCAGTAATGAAAAACTGTTTTTT.

This chain uses TRBV2 with TRBJ2-5; D is perhaps TRBD2 (6 bases). Germline lookup yields CDR1 SNHLY and CDR2 FYNNEI. The CDR3 contains 15 residues. The V end was cut by 4 bases, the J end by 0 bases, with 12 bases between. In DNA, the CDR3 is TGTGCCAGCAGTGGATCGAGCGGGTACCAAGAGACCCAGTACTTC. This codes for CASSGSSGYQETQYF.